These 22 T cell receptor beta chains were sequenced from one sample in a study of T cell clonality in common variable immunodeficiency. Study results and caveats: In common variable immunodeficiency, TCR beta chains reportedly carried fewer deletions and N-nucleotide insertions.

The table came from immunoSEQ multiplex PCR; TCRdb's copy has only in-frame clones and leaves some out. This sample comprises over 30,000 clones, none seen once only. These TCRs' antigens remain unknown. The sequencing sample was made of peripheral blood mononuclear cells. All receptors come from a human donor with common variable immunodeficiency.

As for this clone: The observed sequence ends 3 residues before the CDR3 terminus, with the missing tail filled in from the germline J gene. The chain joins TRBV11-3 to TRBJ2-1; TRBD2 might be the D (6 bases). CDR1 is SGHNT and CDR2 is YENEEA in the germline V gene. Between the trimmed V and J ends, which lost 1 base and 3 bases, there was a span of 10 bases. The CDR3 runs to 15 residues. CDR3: CASSLVSSGYNEQFF. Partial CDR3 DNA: TGTGCCAGCAGCTTAGTGAGTAGCGGCTACAATGAG.

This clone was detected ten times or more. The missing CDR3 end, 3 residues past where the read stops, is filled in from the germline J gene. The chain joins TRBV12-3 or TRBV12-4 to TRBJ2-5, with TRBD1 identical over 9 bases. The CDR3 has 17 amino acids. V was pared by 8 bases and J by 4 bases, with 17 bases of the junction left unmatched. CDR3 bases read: TGTGCCAGCGCCCTAGGCGGGACAGGGATTCGTGGAGAGACC. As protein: CASALGGTGIRGET. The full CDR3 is CASALGGTGIRGETQYF.

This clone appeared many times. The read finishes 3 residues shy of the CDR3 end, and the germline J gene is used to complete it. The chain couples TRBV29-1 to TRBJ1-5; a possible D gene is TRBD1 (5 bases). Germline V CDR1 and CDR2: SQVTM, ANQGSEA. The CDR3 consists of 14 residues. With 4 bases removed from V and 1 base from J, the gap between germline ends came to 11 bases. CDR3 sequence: CSVAAGSSNQPQHF. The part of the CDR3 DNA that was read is TGCAGCGTTGCAGCAGGGTCGAGCAATCAGCCC.

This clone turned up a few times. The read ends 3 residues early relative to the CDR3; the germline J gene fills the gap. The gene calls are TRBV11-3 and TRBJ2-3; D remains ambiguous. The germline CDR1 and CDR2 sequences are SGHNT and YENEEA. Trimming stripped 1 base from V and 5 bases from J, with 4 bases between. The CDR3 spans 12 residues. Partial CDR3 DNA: TGTGCCAGCAGCTTAGGTCAAGATACG. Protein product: CASSLGQDT. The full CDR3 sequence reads CASSLGQDTQYF.

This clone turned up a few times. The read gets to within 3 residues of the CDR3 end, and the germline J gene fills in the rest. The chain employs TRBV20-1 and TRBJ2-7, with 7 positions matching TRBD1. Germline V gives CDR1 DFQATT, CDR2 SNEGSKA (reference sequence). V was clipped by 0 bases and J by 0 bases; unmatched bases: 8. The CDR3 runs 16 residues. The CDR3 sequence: CSARDARTGLSYEQYF. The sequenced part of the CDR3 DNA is TGCAGTGCTAGAGACGCAAGGACAGGCCTCTCCTACGAG.

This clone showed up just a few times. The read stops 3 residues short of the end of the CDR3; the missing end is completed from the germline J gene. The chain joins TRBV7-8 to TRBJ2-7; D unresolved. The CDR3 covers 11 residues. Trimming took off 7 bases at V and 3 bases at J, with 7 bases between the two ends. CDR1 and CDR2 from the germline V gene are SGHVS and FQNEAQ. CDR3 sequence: CASTLGYEQYF. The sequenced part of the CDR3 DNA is TGTGCCAGCACCCTCGGCTACGAG.

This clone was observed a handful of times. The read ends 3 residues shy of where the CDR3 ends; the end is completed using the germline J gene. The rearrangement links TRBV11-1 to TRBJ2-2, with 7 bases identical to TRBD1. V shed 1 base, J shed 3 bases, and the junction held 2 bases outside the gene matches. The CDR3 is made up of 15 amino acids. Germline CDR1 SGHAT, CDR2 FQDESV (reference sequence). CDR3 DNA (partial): TGTGCCAGCAGCTTAGGGGACAGATACACCGGGGAG. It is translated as CASSLGDRYTGE. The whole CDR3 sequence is CASSLGDRYTGELFF. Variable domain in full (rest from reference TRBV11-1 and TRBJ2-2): EAEVAQSPRYKITEKSQAVAFWCDPISGHATLYWYRQILGQGPELLVQFQDESVVDDSQLPKDRFSAERLKGVDSTLKIQPAELGDSAMYLCASSLGDRYTGELFFGEGSRLTVL.

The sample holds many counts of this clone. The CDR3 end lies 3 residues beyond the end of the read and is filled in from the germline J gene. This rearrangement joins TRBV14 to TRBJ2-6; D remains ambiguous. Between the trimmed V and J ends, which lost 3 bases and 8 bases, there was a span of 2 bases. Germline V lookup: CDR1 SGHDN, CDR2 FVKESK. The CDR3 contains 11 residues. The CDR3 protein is CASSHTNVLTF. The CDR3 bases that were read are TGTGCCAGCAGCCATACCAACGTC. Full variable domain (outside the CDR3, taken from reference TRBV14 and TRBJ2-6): EAGVTQFPSHSVIEKGQTVTLRCDPISGHDNLYWYRRVMGKEIKFLLHFVKESKQDESGMPNNRFLAERTGGTYSTLKVQPAELEDSGVYFCASSHTNVLTFGAGSRLTVL.

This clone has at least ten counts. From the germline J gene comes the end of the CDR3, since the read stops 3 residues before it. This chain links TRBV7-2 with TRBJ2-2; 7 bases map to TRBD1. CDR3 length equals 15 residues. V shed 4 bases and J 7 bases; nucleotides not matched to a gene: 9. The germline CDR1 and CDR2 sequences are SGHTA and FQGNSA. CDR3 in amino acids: CASSYGQARGGELFF. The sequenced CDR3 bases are TGTGCCAGCAGCTATGGACAGGCCCGAGGCGGGGAG.

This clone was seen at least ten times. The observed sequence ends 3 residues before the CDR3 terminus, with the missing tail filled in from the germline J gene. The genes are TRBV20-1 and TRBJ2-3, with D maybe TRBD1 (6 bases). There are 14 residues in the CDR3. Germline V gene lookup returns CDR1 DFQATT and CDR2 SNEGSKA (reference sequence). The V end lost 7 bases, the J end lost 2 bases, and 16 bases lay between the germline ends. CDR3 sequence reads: CSGSGAGNTDTQYF. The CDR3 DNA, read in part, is TGCAGTGGGTCAGGGGCAGGCAACACAGATACG.

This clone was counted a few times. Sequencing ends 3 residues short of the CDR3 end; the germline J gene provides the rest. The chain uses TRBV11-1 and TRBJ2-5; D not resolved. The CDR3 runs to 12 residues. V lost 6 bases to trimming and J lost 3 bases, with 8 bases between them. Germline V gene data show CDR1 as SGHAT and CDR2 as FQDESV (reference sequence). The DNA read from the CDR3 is TGTGCCAGCAGAAGGGTTGAAGAGACC. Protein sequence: CASRRVEET. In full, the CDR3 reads CASRRVEETQYF.

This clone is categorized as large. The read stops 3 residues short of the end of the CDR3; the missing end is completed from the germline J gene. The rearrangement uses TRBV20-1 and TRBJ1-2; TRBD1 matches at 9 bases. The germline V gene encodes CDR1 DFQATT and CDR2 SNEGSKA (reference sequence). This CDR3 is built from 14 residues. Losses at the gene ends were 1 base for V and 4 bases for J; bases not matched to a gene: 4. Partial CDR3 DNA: TGCAGTGCTAGAGGATACAGGGGGCCCTATGGC. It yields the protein CSARGYRGPYG. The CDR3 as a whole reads CSARGYRGPYGYTF.

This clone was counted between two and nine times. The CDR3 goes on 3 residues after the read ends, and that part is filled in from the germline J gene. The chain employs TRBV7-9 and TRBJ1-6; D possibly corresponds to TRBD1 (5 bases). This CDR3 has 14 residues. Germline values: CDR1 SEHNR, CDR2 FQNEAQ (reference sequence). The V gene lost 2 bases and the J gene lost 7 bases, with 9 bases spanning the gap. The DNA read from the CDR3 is TGTGCCAGCAGCTTACGCACAGGCAATTCACCC. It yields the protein CASSLRTGNSP. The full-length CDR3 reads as CASSLRTGNSPLHF.

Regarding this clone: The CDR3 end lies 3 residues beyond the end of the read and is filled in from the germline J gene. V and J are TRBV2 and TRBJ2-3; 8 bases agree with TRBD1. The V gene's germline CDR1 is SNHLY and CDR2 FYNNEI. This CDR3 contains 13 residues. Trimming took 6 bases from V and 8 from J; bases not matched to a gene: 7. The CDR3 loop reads CASSQDRGGTQYF. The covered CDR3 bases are TGTGCCAGCAGCCAAGACAGGGGAGGTACG.

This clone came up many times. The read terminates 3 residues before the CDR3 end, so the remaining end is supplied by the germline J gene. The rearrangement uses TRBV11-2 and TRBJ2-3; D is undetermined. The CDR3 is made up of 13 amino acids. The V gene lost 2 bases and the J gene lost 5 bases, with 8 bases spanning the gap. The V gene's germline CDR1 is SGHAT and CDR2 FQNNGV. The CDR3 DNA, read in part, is TGTGCCAGCAGCTTAACGACGGGAGATACG. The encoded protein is CASSLTTGDT. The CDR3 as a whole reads CASSLTTGDTQYF. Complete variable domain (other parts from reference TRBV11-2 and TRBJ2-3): EAGVAQSPRYKIIEKRQSVAFWCNPISGHATLYWYQQILGQGPKLLIQFQNNGVVDDSQLPKDRFSAERLKGVDSTLKIQPAKLEDSAVYLCASSLTTGDTQYFGPGTRLTVL.

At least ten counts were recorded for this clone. The CDR3 DNA, read in part, is TGTGCCAGCTCACCGGCCACAGGGAATCGAGAGAATTCACCC. Translating it yields CASSPATGNRENSP. In full, the CDR3 is CASSPATGNRENSPLHF. This sequence joins TRBV18 and TRBJ1-6; D is perhaps TRBD1 (6 bases). The DNA ends 3 residues before the CDR3 does, and the rest of the CDR3 is filled in from the germline J gene. The V end lost 3 bases, the J end lost 7 bases, and 19 bases lay between the germline ends. Germline V gene data show CDR1 as KGHSH and CDR2 as LQKENI. The CDR3 has 17 amino acids.

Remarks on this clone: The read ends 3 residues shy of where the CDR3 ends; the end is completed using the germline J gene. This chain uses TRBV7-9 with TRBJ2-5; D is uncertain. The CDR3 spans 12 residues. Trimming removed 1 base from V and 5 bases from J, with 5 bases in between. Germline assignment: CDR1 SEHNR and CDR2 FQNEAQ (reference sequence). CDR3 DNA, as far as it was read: TGTGCCAGCAGCTTAGAGCTGGAGACC. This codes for CASSLELET. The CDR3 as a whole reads CASSLELETQYF.

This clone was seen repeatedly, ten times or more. The CDR3 sequence is CASSLYSGNTIYF. The part of the CDR3 DNA that was read is TGTGCCAGCAGCTTATACTCTGGAAACACC. The chain employs TRBV12-3 or TRBV12-4 and TRBJ1-3; D uncertain. The read ends 3 residues shy of where the CDR3 ends; the end is completed using the germline J gene. There are 13 residues in the CDR3. V was pared by 6 bases and J by 0 bases, with 6 bases between.

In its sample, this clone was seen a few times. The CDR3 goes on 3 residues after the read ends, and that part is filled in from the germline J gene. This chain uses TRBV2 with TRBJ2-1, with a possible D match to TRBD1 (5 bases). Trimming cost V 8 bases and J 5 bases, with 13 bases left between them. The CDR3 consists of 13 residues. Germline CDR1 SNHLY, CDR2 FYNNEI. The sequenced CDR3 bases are TGTGCCAGCGAATTAGAGACAGACAATGAG. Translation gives CASELETDNE. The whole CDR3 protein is CASELETDNEQFF.

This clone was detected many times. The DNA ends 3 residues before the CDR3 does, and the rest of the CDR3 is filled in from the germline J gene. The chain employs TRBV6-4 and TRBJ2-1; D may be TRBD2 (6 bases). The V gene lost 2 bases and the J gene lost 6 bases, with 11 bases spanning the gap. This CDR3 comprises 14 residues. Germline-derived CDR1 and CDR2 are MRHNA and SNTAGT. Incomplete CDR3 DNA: TGTGCCAGCAGTGACCCGACTAGAGGCAATGAG. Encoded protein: CASSDPTRGNE. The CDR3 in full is CASSDPTRGNEQFF.

This CDR3 is CASSKQDGKTYEQYF. CDR3 DNA (partial): TGTGCCAGCAGTAAACAGGACGGGAAGACCTACGAG. The chain combines TRBV7-2 with TRBJ2-7; D assignment may be TRBD1 or TRBD2 (5 bases each). The read is 3 residues too short to cover the CDR3 end, so that end is filled in from the germline J gene. Deletions cut 6 bases from V and 2 bases from J, with 17 bases between. The germline V gene has CDR1 SGHTA and CDR2 FQGNSA. This CDR3 has 15 residues.

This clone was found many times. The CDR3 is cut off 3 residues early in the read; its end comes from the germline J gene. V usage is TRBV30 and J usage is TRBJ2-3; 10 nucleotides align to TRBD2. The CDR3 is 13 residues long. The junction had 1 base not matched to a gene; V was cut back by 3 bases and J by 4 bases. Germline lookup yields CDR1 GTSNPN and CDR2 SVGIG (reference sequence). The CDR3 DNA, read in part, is TGTGCCTGGAGCAGCGGGAGGGCAGATACG. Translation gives CAWSSGRADT. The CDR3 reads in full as CAWSSGRADTQYF.